The 22 T cell receptor beta chains in this list originate from one sample, sequenced in a study of shared clonotypes between healthy human individuals. TCRdb keeps only in-frame clones here, not all; method: immunoSEQ multiplex PCR. The sample has 2 million to 3 million clones; 90% to 95% are singletons. The sample consisted of naive CD4+ T cells sorted from blood. Regarding subset: CD45RA+ positively selected. Receptor source: a man aged 18 to 35 in good health.

The DNA for the CDR3 is TGTGCCAACCGAGCGGGAGAAGCAGATACGCAGTATTTT. It is translated as CANRAGEADTQYF. The chain has TRBV10-3 and TRBJ2-3; TRBD2 agrees at 8 bases. The CDR3 spans 13 residues. V gave up 10 bases and J gave up 4 bases; unmatched junction bases: 7. CDR1 and CDR2 from the germline V gene are ENHRY and SYGVKD.

This clone was seen only once. The J gene is TRBJ2-5, the V gene TRBV5-8, with 10 bases that match TRBD2. CDR1 and CDR2 (germline): SGHTS, YDEGEE. The CDR3 totals 16 residues. Trimming cost V 1 base and J 2 bases; bases outside gene matches: 5. The CDR3 sequence is CASSLFVLAGQETQYF. CDR3 nucleotide sequence: TGTGCCAGCAGCTTGTTTGTACTAGCGGGGCAAGAGACCCAGTACTTC.

This chain links TRBV19 with TRBJ2-1; 16 bases are shared with TRBD2. The CDR3 runs 15 residues. V shed 5 bases, J shed 12 bases, and the junction held 7 bases outside the gene matches. Germline V gene lookup returns CDR1 LNHDA and CDR2 SQIVND (reference sequence). CDR3 residues: CASSHPGLAGGWQFF. The CDR3 region has the DNA TGTGCCAGTAGTCATCCGGGACTAGCGGGGGGGTGGCAGTTCTTC.

This chain uses TRBV10-1 with TRBJ2-3; D unresolved. The length of the CDR3 is 11 residues. The V gene lost 3 bases and the J gene lost 6 bases, with 4 bases spanning the gap. The germline V gene encodes CDR1 WNHNN and CDR2 SYGVQD (reference sequence). CDR3 sequence reads: CASSDGDTQYF. Written as DNA, the CDR3 is TGCGCCAGCAGTGATGGGGATACGCAGTATTTT.

V is TRBV2 and J is TRBJ1-6, with a possible D match to TRBD1 (6 bases). Trimming took off 1 base at V and 7 bases at J, with 11 bases between the two ends. This CDR3 has 15 residues. Per germline, CDR1 SNHLY and CDR2 FYNNEI. CDR3 in DNA: TGTGCCAGCAGTGAAGAGGGGGATCCGAATTCACCCCTCCACTTT. This translates into CASSEEGDPNSPLHF.

For this clone: Other DNA sequences within the sample encode an identical CDR3. The gene calls are TRBV18 and TRBJ2-7; 11 bases agree with TRBD2. There are 15 residues in the CDR3. The germline V gene encodes CDR1 KGHSH and CDR2 LQKENI. The V segment lost 3 bases and the J segment 5 bases; nucleotides outside the gene matches: 6. The CDR3: CASSPGLAGGNEQYF. DNA of the CDR3: TGTGCCAGCTCACCGGGGCTAGCGGGAGGTAACGAGCAGTACTTC.

V and J are TRBV6-5 and TRBJ1-5; D possibly corresponds to TRBD1 (6 bases). The CDR3 runs to 14 residues. CDR1 is MNHEY, CDR2 SVGAGI, per germline. Trimming removed 5 bases at V and 0 bases at J, with 8 bases between. The CDR3 bases are TGTGCCAGCAGTACAGGGTCTAGCAATCAGCCCCAGCATTTT. As protein: CASSTGSSNQPQHF.

The V and J genes are TRBV7-2 and TRBJ2-3, with unresolved D. The CDR3 consists of 16 residues. V was shortened by 1 base and J by 3 bases, with 14 bases between the two germline ends. From germline, CDR1 is SGHTA and CDR2 FQGNSA. The CDR3 nucleotides are TGTGCCAGCAGCTTAGAGGGCGTTATGGGTACAGATACGCAGTATTTT. This translates into CASSLEGVMGTDTQYF.

The chain joins TRBV7-9 to TRBJ2-2, with D possibly TRBD2 on 5 matching bases. Germline assignment: CDR1 SEHNR and CDR2 FQNEAQ (reference sequence). V lost 2 bases and J 8 bases, leaving 15 bases between the germline ends. This CDR3 has 15 residues. CDR3 nucleotides: TGTGCCAGCAGCTTATATTTGCTAGCAGCTGGGGAGCTGTTTTTT. The encoded protein is CASSLYLLAAGELFF.

This clone has more than one count but fewer than ten. The chain is built from TRBV4-2 and TRBJ1-1; TRBD1 is a possible D gene (5 bases). V was shortened by 5 bases and J by 0 bases, with 10 bases between the two germline ends. The CDR3 loop spans 14 amino acids. Looked up from germline, CDR1 is LGHNA and CDR2 is YNFKEQ. The CDR3 coding sequence is TGTGCCAGCAGCACCGGGACGGTGAACACTGAAGCTTTCTTT. It is translated as CASSTGTVNTEAFF.

DNA for the CDR3: TGTGCCTGGAGTGTACTCAGGGCAGTCGATACGCAGTATTTT. It translates to CAWSVLRAVDTQYF. V usage is TRBV30 and J usage is TRBJ2-3, with D perhaps TRBD1 (5 bases). The CDR3 covers 14 residues. V lost 0 bases to trimming and J lost 6 bases, with 13 bases between them. Germline values: CDR1 GTSNPN, CDR2 SVGIG (reference sequence).

The chain joins TRBV4-3 to TRBJ2-7, with D possibly matching TRBD2 (5 bases). Germline V gene data show CDR1 as LGHNA and CDR2 as YSLEER. V was clipped by 4 bases and J by 9 bases, with 16 bases between them. CDR3 size: 13 residues. The CDR3 nucleotides are TGCGCCAGCAGCCGAGGGCCGAGATTTATGCAGTACTTC. It specifies CASSRGPRFMQYF.

This rearrangement joins TRBV18 to TRBJ1-2; D ambiguous. The germline CDR1 and CDR2 sequences are KGHSH and LQKENI. The CDR3 covers 13 residues. Trimming pared 2 bases from V and 13 bases from J, leaving 17 bases between. CDR3 loop: CASSPDSLIAGTF. For the CDR3, the DNA is TGTGCCAGCTCACCAGACTCATTAATAGCTGGCACCTTC.

The chain employs TRBV7-3 and TRBJ2-1, with D perhaps being TRBD1 or TRBD2 (6 bases each). Germline V lookup: CDR1 SGHTA, CDR2 FQGTGA. The CDR3 is 15 residues long. Trimming shortened V by 5 bases and J by 0 bases, and 11 bases separated the two germline ends. CDR3: CASSTRGPSYNEQFF. CDR3 nucleotide sequence: TGTGCCAGCAGCACACGGGGGCCCTCCTACAATGAGCAGTTCTTC.

The V call is TRBV7-2, the J call TRBJ2-7; 14 bases are shared with TRBD2. J was trimmed by 6 bases and V by 1 base; bases with no gene match: 5. The germline gives CDR1 SGHTA, CDR2 FQGNSA. CDR3 length equals 16 residues. DNA of the CDR3: TGTGCCAGCAGCTTAGTGGGGACTAGCGGGAGTTTCGAGCAGTACTTC. This sequence encodes CASSLVGTSGSFEQYF.

The J gene is TRBJ2-7, the V gene TRBV5-1; 7 positions match TRBD2. CDR1 and CDR2 (germline): SGHRS, YFSETQ. The CDR3 has 18 residues. Losses at the gene ends were 0 bases for V and 2 bases for J; bases not matched to a gene: 14. As DNA, the CDR3 is TGCGCCAGCAGCTTGGCTCTGATTGAGGGAGGGCTGACCTACGAGCAGTACTTC. Amino acid sequence: CASSLALIEGGLTYEQYF.

The CDR3 protein is CAISEGTPSTQYF. CDR3 nucleotide sequence: TGTGCCATCAGTGAAGGGACCCCCTCTACCCAGTACTTC. The chain has TRBV10-3 and TRBJ2-5; tentatively, D is TRBD1 or TRBD2 (5 bases each). With 3 bases removed from V and 8 bases from J, the gap between germline ends came to 13 bases. CDR1 ENHRY and CDR2 SYGVKD come from the germline V gene. The CDR3 length is 13 residues.

The rearrangement links TRBV18 to TRBJ2-7; TRBD1 matches 8 bases. With 5 bases clipped from V and 4 bases from J, the junction kept 10 bases outside the gene matches. Germline lookup yields CDR1 KGHSH and CDR2 LQKENI. The length of the CDR3 is 15 residues. The CDR3 sequence: CASSYQMTGEYEQYF. As DNA, the CDR3 is TGTGCCAGCTCATATCAGATGACAGGGGAGTACGAGCAGTACTTC. The full variable domain, its missing parts supplied by reference TRBV18 and TRBJ2-7, is NAGVMQNPRHLVRRRGQEARLRCSPMKGHSHVYWYRQLPEEGLKFMVYLQKENIIDESGMPKERFSAEFPKEGPSILRIQQVVRGDSAAYFCASSYQMTGEYEQYFGPGTRLTVT.

The gene calls are TRBV12-2 and TRBJ1-1; TRBD1 is the table's D call and was not checked against the DNA. TRBV12-2 is a documented pseudogene. This CDR3 is built from 16 residues. The CDR3 bases are TGTGCAAGTCGCTTTTACAGGGTTAGGGAAAACACTGAAGCTTTCTTT. Protein sequence: CASRFYRVRENTEAFF.

To note about this clone: At one end the junction does not follow the germline gene, possibly because of a read error. V is TRBV27 and J is TRBJ2-1; 7 bases map to TRBD2. This CDR3 comprises 15 residues. The germline V gene encodes CDR1 MNHEY and CDR2 SMNVEV (reference sequence). The CDR3 DNA reads as TGTGCCAGCAGTTCCCGGACTAGATCCTCCAATGAGCAGTTCTTC. Translation gives CASSSRTRSSNEQFF.

The V gene is TRBV7-8, the J gene TRBJ2-7, with D unclear. The CDR3 has 14 amino acids. The V end lost 1 base, the J end lost 9 bases, and 16 bases lay between the germline ends. CDR1 and CDR2 (germline): SGHVS, FQNEAQ. CDR3 residues: CASSLGPGSFGQYF. CDR3 nucleotide sequence: TGTGCCAGCAGCTTAGGTCCTGGCTCTTTTGGGCAGTACTTC.

This chain links TRBV2 with TRBJ2-7; 9 nucleotides match TRBD1. CDR3 size: 12 residues. CDR1 and CDR2 from the germline V gene are SNHLY and FYNNEI. Trimming at V came to 6 bases and at J to 5 bases, leaving 2 bases not matched to a gene. The CDR3 protein is CASSDRGNEQYF. Written as DNA, the CDR3 is TGTGCCAGCAGCGACAGGGGGAACGAGCAGTACTTC.